This is a list of T cell receptor beta chains from one sample in a study of cytomegalovirus exposure and HLA in healthy donors. The protocol was immunoSEQ multiplex PCR, while the TCRdb copy is restricted to in-frame clones and leaves out a portion. The top ten clones hold 1.6% of a sample with 78,000 or so clones, about 96% of them seen once. What was sequenced was PBMCs. The receptor set was obtained from a man younger than 30 in good health and CMV-seropositive. Each CDR3 is given without its conserved first and last residue. D genes are given only for firm matches.

j_call v_call d_call cdr3_aa
TRBJ2-4 TRBV5-1 TRBD1 ASSPGTGLRSTKNIQY
TRBJ2-4 TRBV25-1 . ASSLAGPGRNIQY
TRBJ2-7 TRBV5-1 . ASSLTVAYEQY
TRBJ2-3 TRBV5-6 TRBD2 ASSGRDPSRHTDTQY
TRBJ1-3 TRBV7-9 . ASSFGVSGNTIY
TRBJ2-7 TRBV29-1 . SVEGASIGPEQY
TRBJ1-2 TRBV7-9 . ASSFEDSLVTGYT
TRBJ2-5 TRBV5-1 . ASSLNAGPDETQY
TRBJ2-3 TRBV6-6 . ASSLRTVITDTQY
TRBJ1-5 TRBV6-6 . ASSYGWGLGPQH
TRBJ2-1 TRBV7-8 TRBD2 ASSPQRERNYNEQF
TRBJ1-2 TRBV29-1 TRBD1 SVEDRTGYGYT
TRBJ2-7 TRBV7-2 . ASSFGAGPYEQY
TRBJ1-2 TRBV10-3 . AIRDTLGKVEGYT
TRBJ2-1 TRBV7-6 . ASSRTVYNEQF
TRBJ1-2 TRBV30 . AWSPGHPNYGYT
TRBJ2-4 TRBV5-6 . ASSSLGGGGNIQY
TRBJ2-1 TRBV30 TRBD2 AWRPPGLAGVGAYNEQF
TRBJ2-1 TRBV7-8 . ASSLVLASSYNEQF
TRBJ1-1 TRBV29-1 . SSEGSAGDTEAF
TRBJ1-5 TRBV4-1 . ASSQVKGGSYSNQPQH
TRBJ1-2 TRBV5-1 TRBD1 ASWGGQGVSGYT
TRBJ2-1 TRBV9 TRBD2 ASSVEGRAGGGSEQF
TRBJ1-1 TRBV28 TRBD1 ASRYRGTTEAF
TRBJ1-2 TRBV10-3 TRBD1 AISKTLTDRAGYGYT
. TRBV4-1 TRBD2 ASSQDHAGAEYEQY